This T cell receptor (beta chain) was obtained from a study of blood T cell repertoires in COVID-19. Study-wide context: Collection of acute and convalescent COVID-19 samples took place in the United States, Italy and Spain. The analysed material was cDNA or gDNA that came from T cells, B-cell-depleted T cells, or PBMCs.

V was cut by 5 bases and J by 2 bases, with 15 bases left in between. The germline CDR1 and CDR2 sequences are SEHNR and FQNEAQ (reference sequence). The CDR3 is made up of 15 amino acids. Methods used by the authors: Reference gene primer amplification gave nucleated cell count estimates. Produced via immunoSEQ multiplex PCR; TCRdb's table is partial and in-frame only. The V and J calls and clone size are taken from that table; D and trimming were inferred from the DNA. The data show about 210,000 clones, around nine tenths seen once. Sequenced input: peripheral blood. The clonotype comes from a man aged 55-75 years with acute or convalescent COVID-19. This chain connects TRBV7-9 to TRBJ2-5; a possible D gene is TRBD1 (6 bases). CDR3 protein: CASSVQTGGQETQYF. The CDR3 DNA reads as TGTGCCAGCAGCGTCCAGACAGGCGGTCAAGAGACCCAGTACTTC.